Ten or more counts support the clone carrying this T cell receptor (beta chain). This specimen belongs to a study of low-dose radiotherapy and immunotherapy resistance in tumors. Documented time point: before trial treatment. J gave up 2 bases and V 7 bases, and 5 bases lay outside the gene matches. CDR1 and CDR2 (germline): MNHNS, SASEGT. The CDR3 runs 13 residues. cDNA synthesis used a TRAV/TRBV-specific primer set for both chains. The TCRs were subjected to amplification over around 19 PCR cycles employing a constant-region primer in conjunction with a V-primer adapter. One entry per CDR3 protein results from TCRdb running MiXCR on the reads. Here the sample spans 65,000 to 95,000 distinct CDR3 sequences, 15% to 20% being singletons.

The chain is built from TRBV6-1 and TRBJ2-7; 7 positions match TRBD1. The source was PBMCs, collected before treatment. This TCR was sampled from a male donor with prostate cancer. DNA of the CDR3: TGTGCCAGCAATCTCAGGGGGACCTACGAGCAGTACTTC. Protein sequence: CASNLRGTYEQYF.